Shown below are 11 T cell receptor beta chains from a single sample sequenced in a study of blood T cells in healthy people across ages. A second PCR, run for roughly 7 to 12 cycles, used a sample-barcoded 5' primer plus a J-beta primer mix. TCRdb recomputed calls from the 5' RACE reads with MiXCR, one row per CDR3 protein. This sample has hundreds of thousands of distinct CDR3 sequences, with around 21% found just once. Sequences were obtained from blood. All receptors come from a man in his 70s in good health.

This clonotype was seen a handful of times. The rearrangement links TRBV9 to TRBJ2-5; D is uncertain. The assigned J gene may be wrong: the sequence end matches TRBJ2-1 better. CDR3 length: 13 residues. Germline values: CDR1 SGDLS, CDR2 YYNGEE. This CDR3 reads CASSADRPHEQFF. The CDR3, as DNA: TGTGCCAGCAGCGCCGACCGTCCCCATGAGCAGTTCTTC.

CDR3 loop: CATGTGFDYEQYF. The CDR3 DNA sequence: TGTGCCACCGGGACAGGGTTTGACTACGAGCAGTACTTC. This chain uses TRBV6-2 or TRBV6-3 with TRBJ2-7, with 9 bases lining up with TRBD1. CDR1 is MNHEY, CDR2 SVGEGT, per germline. The CDR3 consists of 13 residues. The V gene end was trimmed by 10 bases and the J gene end by 3 bases; junction bases not matched to a gene: 7.

The chain joins TRBV10-3 to TRBJ2-2; TRBD1 might be the D (5 bases). The CDR3 is 15 residues long. Trimming shortened V by 0 bases and J by 4 bases, and 9 bases separated the two germline ends. Germline V gives CDR1 ENHRY, CDR2 SYGVKD. The CDR3 DNA reads TGTGCCATCAGTGAGTCCCAGGGTTTCACCGGGGAGCTGTTTTTT. Translated, it gives CAISESQGFTGELFF.

Only a few counts were recorded for this clonotype. A much larger clone lies one base from this, so it may be a read error. In nucleotides, the CDR3 is TGTACCAGCTCACCGACCGACGGCTACGAGCAGTACTTC. This encodes CTSSPTDGYEQYF. This chain joins TRBV18 and TRBJ2-7; D is ambiguous. CDR1 KGHSH and CDR2 LQKENI come from the germline V gene. The CDR3 length is 13 residues.

This clonotype was counted only a few times. The chain couples TRBV4-1 to TRBJ2-2, with a tentative D call TRBD2 (6 bases). The germline V and J ends were trimmed by 4 bases and 2 bases, with 17 bases remaining between them. CDR1 MGHRA and CDR2 YSYEKL come from the germline V gene. The CDR3 runs to 17 residues. CDR3 bases: TGCGCCAGCAGCCCCGGAGGGCGGGGACTCAACACCGGGGAGCTGTTTTTT. This translates into CASSPGGRGLNTGELFF.

The chain combines TRBV3-1 with TRBJ1-3; possible D gene TRBD1, 6 bases. Germline V gene lookup returns CDR1 LGHDT and CDR2 YNNKEL (reference sequence). The germline V and J ends were trimmed by 0 bases and 1 base, with 13 bases remaining between them. The length of the CDR3 is 17 residues. CDR3 sequence: CASSQDIWTESGNTIYF. The CDR3 DNA is TGTGCCAGCAGCCAAGATATCTGGACAGAGTCTGGAAACACCATATATTTT.

The rearrangement joins TRBV14 to TRBJ2-1; no clear D gene. With 6 bases removed from V and 6 bases from J, the gap between germline ends came to 12 bases. Germline V gives CDR1 SGHDN, CDR2 FVKESK. This CDR3 spans 13 amino acids. CDR3 coding DNA: TGTGCCAGCAGGCACGGGCCGGGCAATGAGCAGTTCTTC. Encoded protein: CASRHGPGNEQFF.

The DNA for the CDR3 is TGTGCCAGCACTCAAGCGGGAAGCGCAGATACGCAGTATTTT. Protein sequence: CASTQAGSADTQYF. The gene calls are TRBV27 and TRBJ2-3; TRBD2 agrees at 7 bases. Germline-derived CDR1 and CDR2 are MNHEY and SMNVEV (reference sequence). The CDR3 length is 14 residues. Trimming took 7 bases from V and 4 from J; bases not matched to a gene: 8.

This clonotype was detected only a few times. The V and J genes are TRBV3-1 and TRBJ1-4; D call uncertain. This CDR3 contains 13 residues. With 1 base removed from V and 7 bases from J, the gap between germline ends came to 7 bases. Germline CDR1 is LGHDT and CDR2 is YNNKEL (reference sequence). The CDR3 spells CASSQVGSEKLFF. The CDR3 DNA reads as TGTGCCAGCAGCCAAGTCGGGAGTGAAAAACTGTTTTTT.

This chain joins TRBV20-1 and TRBJ1-6; maybe TRBD1 (5 bases). From germline, CDR1 is DFQATT and CDR2 SNEGSKA (reference sequence). V was clipped by 6 bases and J by 7 bases, with 16 bases between them. The CDR3 totals 14 residues. The CDR3 nucleotides are TGCAGTGCCGGAGACAGCCGCGGGAATTCACCCCTCCACTTT. Its protein product is CSAGDSRGNSPLHF.

This chain uses TRBV11-3 with TRBJ1-3, with a weak D call TRBD1 (5 bases). This CDR3 contains 14 residues. The germline gives CDR1 SGHNT, CDR2 YENEEA. The ends were cut back, 1 base at V and 8 bases at J, with 12 bases in the middle. CDR3 in amino acids: CASSLGGPADTIYF. The DNA for the CDR3 is TGTGCCAGCAGCTTAGGGGGCCCAGCGGACACCATATATTTT.